This T cell receptor (beta chain) was sequenced in a study of PD-1 blockade in classical Hodgkin lymphoma. Looking at the study overall: Treatment was intravenous nivolumab, 3 mg/kg every 2 weeks, until progression. Study-level points and caveats: Sources of repertoire differences remain undefined, possibly disease activity or prior therapy. Newly diagnosed patients were said to have less baseline TCR diversity than healthy donors did.

Germline CDR1 reads PRHDT; CDR2 reads FYEKMQ (reference sequence). This CDR3 spans 14 amino acids. Trimming removed 4 bases at V and 0 bases at J, with 10 bases between. As concerns this clone: The antigen remains unidentified.

TCRdb's copy holds only in-frame clones and misses some; the assay was immunoSEQ multiplex PCR. This table holds about 28,000 clones, approximately 87% found once. Autologous stem cell transplantation was followed by relapse in every patient, and brentuximab vedotin exposure varied. The study recorded best responses of complete response, partial response or progressive disease. The clonotype originates from a human donor with classical Hodgkin lymphoma. The genes are TRBV13 and TRBJ2-7; D remains ambiguous. The sequencing used peripheral blood mononuclear cells (PBMCs), collected before the second cycle of nivolumab. Here the CDR3 reads CASSSSLSSYEQYF. The CDR3 bases are TGTGCCAGCAGCTCCTCGTTGAGCTCCTACGAGCAGTACTTC.